The source of this T cell receptor beta chain is a study of human CD8 memory T cell subsets. Whole-study results and caveats: Effector memory subsets were less diverse than the similarly diverse stem-like memory and precursor exhausted subsets. Chao1 was used to estimate diversity, and its estimates suggested stem-like memory T cells were more diverse than precursor exhausted T cells.

Each subset gave duplicate vials of roughly 160,000 sorted CD8+ T cells for RNA. Notes on this clonotype: What it binds is not known.

Libraries for TCR beta were constructed using UMI-labeled 5' RACE. TCRdb reanalyzed the 5' RACE reads, giving one entry per CDR3 protein sequence and no DNA. This sample's table has 7,000 to 9,500 distinct CDR3 sequences. The sequencing input was CD8+ T cells from PBMCs. The sequence was obtained from a human donor in good health.

CDR3 residues: CASSLKNWDTQYF. The chain couples TRBV12-3 or TRBV12-4 to TRBJ2-3. The CDR3 extends over 13 amino acids.